The present T cell receptor beta chain was sequenced within a study of cytomegalovirus exposure and HLA in healthy donors. Germline assignment: CDR1 MNHEY and CDR2 SMNVEV (reference sequence). V was trimmed by 8 bases and J by 0 bases, leaving 10 bases between them. The CDR3 sequence is 14 residues long. A multiplex PCR was run with 60 Vbeta primers and 13 Jbeta primers. How the authors handled the data: It was a later analysis that counted about 80 million unique TCR beta chains, of which 8.5 million to 12 million were shared. The assay was immunoSEQ multiplex PCR, and TCRdb's table has in-frame clones only and misses some. V and J calls and clone size are as listed in that table; D and trimming were resolved from the DNA. The table includes about 140,000 clones, roughly 88% detected once. On this clone itself: Antigen specificity is unknown.

Study conclusions and caveats: Researchers reported in a later analysis that common viral pathogens appeared linked to several top clusters. A missense variant in DCLRE1C was later tied to TCR beta V- and J-gene trimming. Later findings reportedly placed an Asian-associated ancestry cluster below the approximately 670-donor mean for N-insertions.

This rearrangement joins TRBV27 to TRBJ1-4, with D uncertain. This sequence was found in a woman in her thirties or forties in good health and CMV-seronegative. The specimen sequenced was PBMCs. The CDR3 DNA sequence: TGTGCCAGCGGCAGAACAACAACTAATGAAAAACTGTTTTTT. It translates to CASGRTTTNEKLFF. The complete variable domain, with remaining parts taken from reference TRBV27 and TRBJ1-4, reads EAQVTQNPRYLITVTGKKLTVTCSQNMNHEYMSWYRQDPGLGLRQIYYSMNVEVTDKGDVPEGYKVSRKEKRNFPLILESPSPNQTSLYFCASGRTTTNEKLFFGSGTQLSVL.